This T cell receptor (beta chain) was documented in a study of vaccination and CD4 T cells after COVID-19. As for treatment: roughly 11-day PBMC culture with coronavirus spike peptide pools or control peptides (ViraFEST assay). With peptide pools, ViraFEST first expanded antigen-specific T cells and afterwards sequenced their TCRs. Cultured CD4+ T-cell DNA underwent Oncomine TCR Beta short-read sequencing. TCRdb recomputed calls from the PCR reads with MiXCR, one row per CDR3 protein. The data hold 7,000 to 8,000 distinct CDR3 sequences, with roughly 20% observed a single time. The study's findings and limits: Convalescent patients had a median roughly 84% of post-vaccine SARS-CoV-2-reactive clones that were detected only after vaccination, not before it.

CDR1 and CDR2 (germline): SEHNR, FQNEAQ (reference sequence). The CDR3 has 16 amino acids. Trimming pared 0 bases from V and 1 base from J, leaving 11 bases between. About this clonotype: The antigen is not known.

Sample: CD4+ T cells from blood, cultured in vitro, taken after SARS-CoV-2 vaccination. V and J are TRBV7-9 and TRBJ2-3; unclear D gene. This TCR was recovered from a human donor who had recovered from COVID-19. Here the CDR3 reads CASSLAVGSGTDTQYF. Here the CDR3 DNA reads TGTGCCAGCAGCTTAGCAGTAGGAAGCGGCACAGATACGCAGTATTTT. The full variable domain, in which reference TRBV7-9 and TRBJ2-3 provide the parts outside the CDR3, is DTGVSQNPRHKITKRGQNVTFRCDPISEHNRLYWYRQTLGQGPEFLTYFQNEAQLEKSRLLSDRFSAERPKGSFSTLEIQRTEQGDSAMYLCASSLAVGSGTDTQYFGPGTRLTVL.